This record concerns one TCR beta chain sequence. The data were obtained in a study of blood T cell repertoires in COVID-19. Study background: Some COVID-19 samples were acute and others convalescent; all came from the United States, Italy and Spain.

The repertoire was sequenced with immunoSEQ multiplex PCR; TCRdb's copy has only in-frame clones and lacks some. The repertoire consists of 150,000 to 200,000 clones, with roughly 91% occurring once and the leading ten covering about 4.4%. Germline V CDR1 and CDR2: KGHSH, LQKENI. The length of the CDR3 is 15 residues. With 3 bases clipped from V and 10 bases from J, the junction kept 9 bases outside the gene matches. The chain employs TRBV18 and TRBJ2-1; 10 nucleotides align to TRBD2. Sample: peripheral blood. This TCR derives from a human donor in a cohort sampled during active COVID-19. The CDR3: CASSPGLAGVGEQFF. CDR3 DNA: TGTGCCAGCTCACCTGGCCTAGCGGGGGTAGGAGAGCAGTTCTTC.